This entry lists 6 T cell receptor beta chains sequenced from one sample in a study of cytomegalovirus exposure and HLA in healthy donors. The PCR contained 60 Vbeta and 13 Jbeta primers. Profiling relied on immunoSEQ multiplex PCR, and the TCRdb table lists in-frame clones only, not all of them. The table lists approximately 59,000 clones, 65% to 80% of them singletons, with under 20% in the top ten. The sample was PBMCs. The receptors shown here come from a man in his forties in good health and CMV-seropositive.

V is TRBV5-1 and J is TRBJ2-5, with TRBD1 identical over 7 bases. The CDR3 length is 14 residues. V shed 4 bases and J 6 bases; nucleotides not matched to a gene: 9. Germline assignment: CDR1 SGHRS and CDR2 YFSETQ. The CDR3 DNA follows: TGCGCCAGCAGCCCTGACGGGACAGACCAGACCCAGTACTTC. Its protein is CASSPDGTDQTQYF. The variable domain in full, with the rest retrieved from reference TRBV5-1 and TRBJ2-5, is KAGVTQTPRYLIKTRGQQVTLSCSPISGHRSVSWYQQTPGQGLQFLFEYFSETQRNKGNFPGRFSGRQFSNSRSEMNVSTLELGDSALYLCASSPDGTDQTQYFGPGTRLLVL.

J is TRBJ2-1 and V is TRBV7-8; D possibly corresponds to TRBD1 (6 bases). The CDR3 has 13 amino acids. V lost 5 bases, J lost 4 bases, and 9 bases lay in between. Germline CDR1 and CDR2: SGHVS and FQNEAQ. This chain's CDR3 is CASSQDRYNEQFF. The CDR3 region has the DNA TGTGCCAGCAGCCAGGACAGATACAATGAGCAGTTCTTC.

This chain joins TRBV19 and TRBJ2-1, with TRBD2 identical over 7 bases. V dropped 3 bases and J dropped 0; count of bases not matched to a gene: 8. From germline, CDR1 is LNHDA and CDR2 SQIVND (reference sequence). The CDR3 totals 17 residues. The CDR3 DNA reads TGTGCCAGTAGTATCCCCTCTAGCGGCCCCTCCTACAATGAGCAGTTCTTC. Translation: CASSIPSSGPSYNEQFF.

V gene TRBV6-1 combines with J gene TRBJ2-7; 9 bases map to TRBD1. Looked up from germline, CDR1 is MNHNS and CDR2 is SASEGT. This CDR3 spans 15 amino acids. Trimming took 2 bases from V and 4 from J; bases not matched to a gene: 6. CDR3 protein: CASSENPDRGYEQYF. The CDR3 DNA follows: TGTGCCAGCAGTGAAAACCCGGACAGGGGTTACGAGCAGTACTTC.

J is TRBJ1-1 and V is TRBV18, with 7 bases that match TRBD1. CDR1 and CDR2 from the germline V gene are KGHSH and LQKENI. V shed 8 bases and J 4 bases; nucleotides not matched to a gene: 4. The CDR3 runs 12 residues. The CDR3: CASGQVITEAFF. Here the CDR3 DNA reads TGTGCCAGCGGACAGGTCATCACTGAAGCTTTCTTT.

In this sample, this clone turned up a few times. The CDR3: CASSWTGSGEQFF. The CDR3 coding sequence is TGTGCCAGCAGCTGGACAGGGAGCGGCGAGCAGTTCTTC. This chain uses TRBV11-3 with TRBJ2-1, with TRBD1 matching 8 bases. The CDR3 is 13 amino acids. Germline CDR1 SGHNT, CDR2 YENEEA. V was clipped by 4 bases and J by 10 bases; unmatched bases: 6.